This TCR beta chain came from a study of blood T cell repertoires in COVID-19. Clones were read by immunoSEQ multiplex PCR, and TCRdb kept only the in-frame ones, dropping some. The sample lists fewer than 250,000 clones; roughly 80% were seen once. V was cut by 3 bases and J by 0 bases, with 11 bases left in between. This CDR3 contains 15 residues. CDR1 is SEHNR, CDR2 FQNEAQ, per germline (reference sequence). This TCR came from a man between 60 and 75 years old with COVID-19, enrolled during active disease. The J gene is TRBJ1-2, the V gene TRBV7-9; D not certain. Sequenced input: peripheral blood. The CDR3 loop is CASSLSDGANYGYTF. CDR3 coding DNA: TGTGCCAGCAGCTTGTCCGACGGAGCTAACTATGGCTACACCTTC.